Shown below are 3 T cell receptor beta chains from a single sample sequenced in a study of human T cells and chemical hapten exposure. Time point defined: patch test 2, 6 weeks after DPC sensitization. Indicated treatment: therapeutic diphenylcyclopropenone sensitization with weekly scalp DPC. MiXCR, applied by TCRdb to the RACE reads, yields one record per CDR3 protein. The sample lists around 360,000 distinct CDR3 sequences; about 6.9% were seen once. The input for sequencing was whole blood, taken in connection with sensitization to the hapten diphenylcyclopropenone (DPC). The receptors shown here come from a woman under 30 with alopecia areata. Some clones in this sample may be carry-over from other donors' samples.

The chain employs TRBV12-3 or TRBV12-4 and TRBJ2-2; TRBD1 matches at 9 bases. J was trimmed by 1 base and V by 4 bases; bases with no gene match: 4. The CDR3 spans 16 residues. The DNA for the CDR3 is TGTGCCAGCAGTTCCGGGACAGGGTGGAACACCGGGGAGCTGTTTTTT. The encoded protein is CASSSGTGWNTGELFF.

CDR3 nucleotide sequence: TGTGCCCCGGTTTGGAACTATGGCTACACCTTC. Amino acids: CAPVWNYGYTF. The rearrangement uses TRBV5-4 and TRBJ1-2; D is unresolved. The CDR3 contains 11 residues. With 10 bases removed from V and 2 bases from J, the gap between germline ends came to 9 bases. Germline-derived CDR1 and CDR2 are SGHNT and YYREEE (reference sequence).

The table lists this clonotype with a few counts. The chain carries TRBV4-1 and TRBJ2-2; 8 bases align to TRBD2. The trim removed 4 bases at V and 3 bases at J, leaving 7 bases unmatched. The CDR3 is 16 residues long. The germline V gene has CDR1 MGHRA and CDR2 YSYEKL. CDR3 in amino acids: CASSLLRTSHTGELFF. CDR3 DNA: TGCGCCAGCAGCCTACTGAGGACTAGCCACACCGGGGAGCTGTTTTTT.